This T cell receptor beta chain was sequenced for a study of CD8 T cells in Susac syndrome. Findings of the study overall: The study's TCR sequencing and HLA analysis covered a relatively small number of individuals, and the study acknowledged this.

Reverse transcription of roughly 0.45 to 1 ug RNA was performed with random hexamers. A single record per CDR3 protein comes from TCRdb applying MiXCR to the immunoSEQ multiplex PCR reads. The data contain about 400,000 distinct CDR3 sequences, more than 70% of them singletons. This clonotype was detected once. Its antigen is still unknown. Negative isolation was used for CD8+ and CD4+ T cells, and FACS enrichment was applied to TEMRA cells. The length of the CDR3 is 14 residues. Germline lookup yields CDR1 LGHDT and CDR2 YNNKEL (reference sequence). The J segment lost 1 base and the V segment lost 4 bases, leaving 3 bases of the junction unmatched.

Sequences were obtained from CD8+ T cells from PBMCs. The sequence derives from a human donor with multiple sclerosis. The chain uses TRBV3-1 and TRBJ1-1, with 7 bases fitting TRBD1. CDR3 nucleotides: TGTGCCAGCAGCCCGGACAGGTGGAACACTGAAGCTTTCTTT. As protein: CASSPDRWNTEAFF. The variable domain in full, completed from reference TRBV3-1 and TRBJ1-1, reads DTAVSQTPKYLVTQMGNDKSIKCEQNLGHDTMYWYKQDSKKFLKIMFSYNNKELIINETVPNRFSPKSPDKAHLNLHINSLELGDSAVYFCASSPDRWNTEAFFGQGTRLTVV.